This T cell receptor (beta chain) was observed in a study of regulatory T cells in long-lasting Graves disease. For TCR beta, libraries came from iRepertoire HTBI primers and Arm-PCR of CDR3 regions. TCRdb itself ran the multiplex PCR reads through MiXCR, one entry per CDR3 protein. Of 500,000 to 700,000 distinct CDR3 sequences listed, 25% to 35% are singletons. This clonotype was seen a few times. Its antigen is currently unknown. As for time point: persistent/refractory GD, antithyroid drugs over 5 years with positive TRAb. TCR sequences were obtained from RNA taken from PBMCs. Diagnoses of Graves' disease were made by American Thyroid Association guidelines. The patients were drawn from one endocrinology department in Xi'an, China. V shed 3 bases and J 4 bases; nucleotides not matched to a gene: 9. This CDR3 is built from 15 residues. Germline lookup yields CDR1 SGHRS and CDR2 YFSETQ. Findings of the study overall: Those with persistent Graves' had less TCR diversity than newly diagnosed patients. TRBV28, TRBJ1-2 and TRBJ2-5 were segments that persistent disease favored.

The J gene is TRBJ2-5, the V gene TRBV5-1, with 7 bases that match TRBD1. The specimen comprised peripheral blood mononuclear cells (PBMCs), sampled when the disease was refractory, from a patient treated with antithyroid drugs. This sequence was found in a female donor with Graves disease. The CDR3 loop is CASSSSTGAPETQYF. For the CDR3, the DNA is TGCGCCAGCAGCTCGTCCACAGGGGCCCCAGAGACCCAGTACTTC. The whole variable domain, filled in from reference TRBV5-1 and TRBJ2-5, reads KAGVTQTPRYLIKTRGQQVTLSCSPISGHRSVSWYQQTPGQGLQFLFEYFSETQRNKGNFPGRFSGRQFSNSRSEMNVSTLELGDSALYLCASSSSTGAPETQYFGPGTRLLVL.